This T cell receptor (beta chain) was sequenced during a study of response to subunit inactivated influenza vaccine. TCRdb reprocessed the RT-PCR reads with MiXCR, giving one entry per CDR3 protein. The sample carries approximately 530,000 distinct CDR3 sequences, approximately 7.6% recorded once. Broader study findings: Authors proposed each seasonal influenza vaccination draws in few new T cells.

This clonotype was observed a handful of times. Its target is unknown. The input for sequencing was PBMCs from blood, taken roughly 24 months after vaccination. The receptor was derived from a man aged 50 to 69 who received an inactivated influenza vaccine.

This CDR3 reads CASSLSSPGIWTTQYF. CDR3 in DNA: TGCGCCAGCAGCTTGTCATCACCAGGGATTTGGACTACGCAGTATTTT. This rearrangement joins TRBV5-1 to TRBJ2-3; D may be TRBD1 (5 bases). The length of the CDR3 is 16 residues. V dropped 1 base and J dropped 8 bases, with 20 bases sitting between them. Looked up from germline, CDR1 is SGHRS and CDR2 is YFSETQ.